This TCR beta chain was sequenced for a study of T-cell memory formation after mild COVID-19. This CDR3 spans 17 amino acids. Germline V gene sequence: CDR1 LGHNA, CDR2 YSLEER. The ends lost 0 bases at V and 0 bases at J; junction bases unmatched: 4. TCRdb itself ran the 5' RACE reads through MiXCR, one entry per CDR3 protein. The sample carries some 320,000 distinct CDR3 sequences, about 13% recorded once. Sequencing was done on a sample of PBMCs or a T cell subset sorted from them (not recorded which). V usage is TRBV4-3 and J usage is TRBJ2-3; TRBD2 agrees at 9 bases. The receptor was derived from a man aged 18 to 30 who had mild COVID-19 (a few samples of this study predate the infection). Cell type and time point are not known. The CDR3 DNA is TGCGCCAGCAGCCAAGAAACTAGCGGGTCTAGCACAGATACGCAGTATTTT. This sequence encodes CASSQETSGSSTDTQYF.